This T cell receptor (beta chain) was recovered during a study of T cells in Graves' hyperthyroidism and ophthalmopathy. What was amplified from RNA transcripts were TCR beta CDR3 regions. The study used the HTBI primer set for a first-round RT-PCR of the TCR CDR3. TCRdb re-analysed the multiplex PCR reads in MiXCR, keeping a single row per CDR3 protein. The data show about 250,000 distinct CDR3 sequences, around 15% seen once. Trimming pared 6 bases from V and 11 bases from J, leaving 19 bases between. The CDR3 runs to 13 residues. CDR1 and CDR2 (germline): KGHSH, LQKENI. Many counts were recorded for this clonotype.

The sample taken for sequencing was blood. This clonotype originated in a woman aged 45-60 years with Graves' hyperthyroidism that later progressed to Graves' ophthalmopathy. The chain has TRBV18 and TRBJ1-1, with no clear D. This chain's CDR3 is CASSPRLPEDAFF. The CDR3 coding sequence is TGTGCCAGCTCTCCGCGACTCCCAGAGGACGCTTTCTTT. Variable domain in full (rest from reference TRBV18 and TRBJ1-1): NAGVMQNPRHLVRRRGQEARLRCSPMKGHSHVYWYRQLPEEGLKFMVYLQKENIIDESGMPKERFSAEFPKEGPSILRIQQVVRGDSAAYFCASSPRLPEDAFFGQGTRLTVV.